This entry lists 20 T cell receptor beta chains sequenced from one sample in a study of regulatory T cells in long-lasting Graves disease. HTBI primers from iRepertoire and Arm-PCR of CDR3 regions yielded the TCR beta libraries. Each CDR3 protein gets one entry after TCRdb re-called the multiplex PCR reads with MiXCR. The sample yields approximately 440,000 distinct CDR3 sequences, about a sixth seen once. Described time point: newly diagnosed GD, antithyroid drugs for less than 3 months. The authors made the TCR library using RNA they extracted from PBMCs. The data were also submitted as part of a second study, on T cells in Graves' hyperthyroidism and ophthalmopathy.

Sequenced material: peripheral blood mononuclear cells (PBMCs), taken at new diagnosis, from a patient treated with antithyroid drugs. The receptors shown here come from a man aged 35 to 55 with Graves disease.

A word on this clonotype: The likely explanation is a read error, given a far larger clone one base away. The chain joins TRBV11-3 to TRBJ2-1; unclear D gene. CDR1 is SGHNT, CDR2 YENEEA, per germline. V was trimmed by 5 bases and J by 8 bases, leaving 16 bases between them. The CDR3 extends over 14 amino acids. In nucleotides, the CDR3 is TGTGCCAGCAGCGGCAGAGTTGGTTCTTATGAGCAGTTCTTC. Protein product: CASSGRVGSYEQFF.

The DNA of the CDR3 is TGTGCCAGCAGTGAGGACACTTCCCTTCTCCATGGCTACACCTTC. Translation gives CASSEDTSLLHGYTF. The V gene is TRBV6-4, the J gene TRBJ1-2, with D possibly matching TRBD1 (5 bases). V was pared by 3 bases and J by 6 bases, with 17 bases between. The CDR3 totals 15 residues. CDR1 is MRHNA, CDR2 SNTAGT, per germline.

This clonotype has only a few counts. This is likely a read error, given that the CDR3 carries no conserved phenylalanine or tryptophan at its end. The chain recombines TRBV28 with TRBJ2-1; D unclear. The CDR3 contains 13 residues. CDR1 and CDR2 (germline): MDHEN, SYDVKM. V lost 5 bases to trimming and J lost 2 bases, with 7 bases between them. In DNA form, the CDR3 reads TGTGCCAGCAGTCTGGGCCCCTACAATGAGCAGTTCTCC. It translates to CASSLGPYNEQFS.

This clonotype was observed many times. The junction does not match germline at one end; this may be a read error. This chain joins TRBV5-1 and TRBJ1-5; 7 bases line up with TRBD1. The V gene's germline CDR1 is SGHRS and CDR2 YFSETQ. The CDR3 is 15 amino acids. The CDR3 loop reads CASSWGQRSNQPQHF. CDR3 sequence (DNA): TGTGCCAGCAGCTGGGGACAGCGTAGCAATCAGCCCCAGCATTTT.

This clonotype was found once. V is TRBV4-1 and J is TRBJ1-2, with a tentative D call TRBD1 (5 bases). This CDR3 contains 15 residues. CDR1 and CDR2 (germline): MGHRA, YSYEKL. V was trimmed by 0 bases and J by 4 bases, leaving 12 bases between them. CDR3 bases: TGCGCCAGCAGCCAAGAAAGAGGAGGGGTCTATGGCTACACCTTC. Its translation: CASSQERGGVYGYTF.

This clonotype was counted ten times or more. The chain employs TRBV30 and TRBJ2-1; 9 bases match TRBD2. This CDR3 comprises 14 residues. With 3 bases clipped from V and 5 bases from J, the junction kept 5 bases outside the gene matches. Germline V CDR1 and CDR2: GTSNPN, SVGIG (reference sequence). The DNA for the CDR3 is TGTGCCTGGAGGACTAGCGGACACCACAATGAGCAGTTCTTC. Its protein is CAWRTSGHHNEQFF.

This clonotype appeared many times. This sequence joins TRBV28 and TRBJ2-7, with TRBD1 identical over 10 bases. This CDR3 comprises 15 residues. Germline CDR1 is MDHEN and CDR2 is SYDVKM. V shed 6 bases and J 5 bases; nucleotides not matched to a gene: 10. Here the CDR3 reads CASSRPGTGVHEQYF. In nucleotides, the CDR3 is TGTGCCAGCAGCAGACCCGGGACAGGGGTCCACGAGCAGTACTTC.

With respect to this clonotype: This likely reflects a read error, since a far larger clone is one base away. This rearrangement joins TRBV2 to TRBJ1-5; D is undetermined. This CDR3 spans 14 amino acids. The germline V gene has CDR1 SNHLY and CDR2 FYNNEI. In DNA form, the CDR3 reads TGTGCCAACAGTTTGGGAGGGAGCAATCAGCCCCAGCATTTT. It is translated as CANSLGGSNQPQHF.

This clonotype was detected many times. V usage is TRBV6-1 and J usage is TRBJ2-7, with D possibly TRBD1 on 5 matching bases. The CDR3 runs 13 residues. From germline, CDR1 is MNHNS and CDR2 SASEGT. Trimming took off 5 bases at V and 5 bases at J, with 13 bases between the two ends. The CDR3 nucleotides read TGTGCCAGCAGTACCTCAGGGTTCAACGAGCAGTACTTC. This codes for CASSTSGFNEQYF.

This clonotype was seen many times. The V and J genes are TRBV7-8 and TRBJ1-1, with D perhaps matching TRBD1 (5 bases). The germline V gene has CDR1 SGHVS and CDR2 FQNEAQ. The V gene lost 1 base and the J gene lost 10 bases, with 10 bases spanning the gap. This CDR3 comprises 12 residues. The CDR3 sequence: CASSLGGLGAFF. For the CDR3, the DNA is TGTGCCAGCAGCTTAGGGGGCCTTGGAGCTTTCTTT.

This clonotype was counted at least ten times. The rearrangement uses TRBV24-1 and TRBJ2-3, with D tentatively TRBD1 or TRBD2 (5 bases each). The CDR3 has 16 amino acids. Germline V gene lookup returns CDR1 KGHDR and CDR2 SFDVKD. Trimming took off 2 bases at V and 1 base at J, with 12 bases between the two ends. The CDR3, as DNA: TGTGCCACCAGTGATTCAATTGGGACGGGCACAGATACGCAGTATTTT. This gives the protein CATSDSIGTGTDTQYF.

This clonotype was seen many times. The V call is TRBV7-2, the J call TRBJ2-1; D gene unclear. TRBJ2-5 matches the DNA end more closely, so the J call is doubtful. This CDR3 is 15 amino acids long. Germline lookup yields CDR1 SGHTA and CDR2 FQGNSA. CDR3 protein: CASSLDTTSKKTQYF. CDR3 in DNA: TGTGCCAGCAGCCTTGATACTACTTCCAAGAAGACCCAGTACTTC.

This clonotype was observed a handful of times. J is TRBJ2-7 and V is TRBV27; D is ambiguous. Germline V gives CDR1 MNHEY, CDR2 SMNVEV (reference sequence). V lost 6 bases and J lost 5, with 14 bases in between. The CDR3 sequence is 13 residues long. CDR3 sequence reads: CASRFGSSDEQYF. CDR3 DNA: TGTGCCAGCAGGTTCGGCAGTTCCGACGAGCAGTACTTC.

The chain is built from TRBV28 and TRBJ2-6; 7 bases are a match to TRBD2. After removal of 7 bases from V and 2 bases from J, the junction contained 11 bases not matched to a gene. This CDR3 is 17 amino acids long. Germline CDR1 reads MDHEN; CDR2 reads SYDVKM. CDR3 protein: CASTIRSGGAGANVLTF. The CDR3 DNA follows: TGTGCCAGCACTATCCGTTCGGGGGGAGCTGGGGCCAACGTCCTGACTTTC.

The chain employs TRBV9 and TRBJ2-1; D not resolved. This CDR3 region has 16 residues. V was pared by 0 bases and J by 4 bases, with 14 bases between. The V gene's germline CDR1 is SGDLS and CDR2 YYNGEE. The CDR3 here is CASSVEGRMSYNEQFF. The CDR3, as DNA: TGTGCCAGCAGCGTAGAGGGCCGAATGTCGTACAATGAGCAGTTCTTC.

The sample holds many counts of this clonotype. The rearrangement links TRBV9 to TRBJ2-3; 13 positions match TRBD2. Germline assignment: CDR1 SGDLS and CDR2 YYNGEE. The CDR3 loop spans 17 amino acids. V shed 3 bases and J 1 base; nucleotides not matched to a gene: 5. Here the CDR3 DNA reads TGTGCCAGCAGCGCAACGGGGACTAGCGGGGGCACAGATACGCAGTATTTT. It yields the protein CASSATGTSGGTDTQYF. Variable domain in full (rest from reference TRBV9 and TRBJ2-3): DSGVTQTPKHLITATGQRVTLRCSPRSGDLSVYWYQQSLDQGLQFLIQYYNGEERAKGNILERFSAQQFPDLHSELNLSSLELGDSALYFCASSATGTSGGTDTQYFGPGTRLTVL.

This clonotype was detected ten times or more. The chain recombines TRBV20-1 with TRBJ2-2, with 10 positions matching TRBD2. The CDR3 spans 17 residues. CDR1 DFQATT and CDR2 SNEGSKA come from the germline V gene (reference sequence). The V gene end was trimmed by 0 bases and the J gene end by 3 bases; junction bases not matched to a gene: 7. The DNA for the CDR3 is TGCAGTGCTAGAGATGCGACTAGCGGGCCGTACACCGGGGAGCTGTTTTTT. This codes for CSARDATSGPYTGELFF.

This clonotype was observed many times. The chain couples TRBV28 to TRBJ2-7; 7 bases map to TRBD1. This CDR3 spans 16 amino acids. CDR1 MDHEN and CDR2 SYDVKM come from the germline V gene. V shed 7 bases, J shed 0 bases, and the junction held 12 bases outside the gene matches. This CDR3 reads CASTGPGTASSYEQYF. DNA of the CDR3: TGTGCCAGCACCGGACCCGGGACAGCAAGCTCCTACGAGCAGTACTTC.

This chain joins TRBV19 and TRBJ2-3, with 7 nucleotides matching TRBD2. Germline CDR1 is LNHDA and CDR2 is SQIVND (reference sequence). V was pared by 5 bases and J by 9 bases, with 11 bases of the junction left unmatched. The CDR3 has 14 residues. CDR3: CASSLQSGLPTQYF. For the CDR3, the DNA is TGTGCCAGTAGTCTTCAATCGGGACTACCAACGCAGTATTTT.

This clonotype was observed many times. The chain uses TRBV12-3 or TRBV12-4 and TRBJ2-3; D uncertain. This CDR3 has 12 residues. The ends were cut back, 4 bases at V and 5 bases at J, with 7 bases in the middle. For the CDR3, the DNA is TGTGCCAGCAGTTACGATAAAGATACGCAGTATTTT. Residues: CASSYDKDTQYF.